This TCR beta chain was found in a study of vaccination and CD4 T cells after COVID-19. Treatment here: approximately 9-day PBMC culture with coronavirus spike peptide pools or control peptides (ViraFEST assay). Notes on the study in general: Reactive clonotype counts went from median roughly 20 after infection to roughly 40 after vaccination, nonsignificantly. Convalescent patients showed a median 86.3% of reactive clones that were seen only post-vaccination. Relatively small numbers of convalescent patients were studied, with no early post-infection timepoints included.

Sequenced with the Oncomine TCR Beta short-read assay was DNA taken from cultured CD4+ T cells. Cultured CD4+ T cells were the source of extracted genomic DNA. TCRdb reprocessed the PCR reads via MiXCR and lists one record per CDR3 protein. This table has around 10,000 distinct CDR3 sequences, roughly 53% appearing once. The CDR3 covers 15 residues. V was pared by 1 base and J by 5 bases, with 14 bases between. From germline, CDR1 is SGHTA and CDR2 FQGNSA. Concerning this clonotype: No antigen is known for it.

V is TRBV7-2 and J is TRBJ2-5; TRBD2 is a possible D gene (6 bases). Material: CD4+ T cells from blood, cultured in vitro. The TCR was taken from a human donor who had recovered from COVID-19. The CDR3 coding sequence is TGTGCCAGCAGCTTAGAGGGAACTGGGAGGGAGACCCAGTACTTC. Its translation: CASSLEGTGRETQYF.